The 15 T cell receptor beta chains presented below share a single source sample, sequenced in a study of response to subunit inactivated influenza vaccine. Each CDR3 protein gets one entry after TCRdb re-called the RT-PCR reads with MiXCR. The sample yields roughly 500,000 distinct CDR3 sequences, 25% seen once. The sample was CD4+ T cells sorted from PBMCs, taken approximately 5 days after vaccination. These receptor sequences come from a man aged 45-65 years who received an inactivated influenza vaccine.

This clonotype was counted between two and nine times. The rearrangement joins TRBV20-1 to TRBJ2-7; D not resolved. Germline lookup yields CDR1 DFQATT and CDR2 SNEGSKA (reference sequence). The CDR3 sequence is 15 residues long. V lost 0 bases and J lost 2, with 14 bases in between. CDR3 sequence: CSARDPGSYPYEQYF. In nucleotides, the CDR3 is TGCAGTGCTAGAGACCCTGGCTCATACCCCTACGAGCAGTACTTC.

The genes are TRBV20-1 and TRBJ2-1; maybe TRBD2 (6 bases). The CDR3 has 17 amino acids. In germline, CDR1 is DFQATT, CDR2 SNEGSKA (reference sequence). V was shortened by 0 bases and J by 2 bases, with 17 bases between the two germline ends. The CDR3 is CSAREEAEGTTYNEQFF. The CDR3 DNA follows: TGCAGTGCTAGAGAAGAAGCGGAGGGGACGACCTACAATGAGCAGTTCTTC.

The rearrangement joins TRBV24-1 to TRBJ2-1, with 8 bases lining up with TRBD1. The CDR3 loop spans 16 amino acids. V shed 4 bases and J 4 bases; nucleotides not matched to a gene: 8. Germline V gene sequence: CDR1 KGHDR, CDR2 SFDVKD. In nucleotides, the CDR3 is TGTGCCACCAGTGACAGCTGGACAGGGAAGTACAATGAGCAGTTCTTC. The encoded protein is CATSDSWTGKYNEQFF.

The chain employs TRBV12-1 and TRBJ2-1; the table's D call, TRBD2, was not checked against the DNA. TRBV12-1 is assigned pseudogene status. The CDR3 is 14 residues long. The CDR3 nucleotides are TGTGCCAGCAGCTTTGAAATTTCAGGCCCTTTGCAGTTCTTC. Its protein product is CASSFEISGPLQFF.

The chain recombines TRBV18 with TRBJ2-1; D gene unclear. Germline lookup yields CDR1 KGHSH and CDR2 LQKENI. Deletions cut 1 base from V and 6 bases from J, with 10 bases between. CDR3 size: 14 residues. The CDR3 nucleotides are TGTGCCAGCTCACCACGGGAACACCTCAATGAGCAGTTCTTC. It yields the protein CASSPREHLNEQFF. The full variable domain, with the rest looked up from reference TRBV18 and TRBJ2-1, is NAGVMQNPRHLVRRRGQEARLRCSPMKGHSHVYWYRQLPEEGLKFMVYLQKENIIDESGMPKERFSAEFPKEGPSILRIQQVVRGDSAAYFCASSPREHLNEQFFGPGTRLTVL.

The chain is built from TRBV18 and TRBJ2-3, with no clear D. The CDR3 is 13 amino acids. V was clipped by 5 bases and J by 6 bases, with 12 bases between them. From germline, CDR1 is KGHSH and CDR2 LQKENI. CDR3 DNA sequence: TGTGCCAGCTCAACGCTAGACGGCGATACGCAGTATTTT. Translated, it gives CASSTLDGDTQYF. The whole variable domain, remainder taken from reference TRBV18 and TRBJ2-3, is NAGVMQNPRHLVRRRGQEARLRCSPMKGHSHVYWYRQLPEEGLKFMVYLQKENIIDESGMPKERFSAEFPKEGPSILRIQQVVRGDSAAYFCASSTLDGDTQYFGPGTRLTVL.

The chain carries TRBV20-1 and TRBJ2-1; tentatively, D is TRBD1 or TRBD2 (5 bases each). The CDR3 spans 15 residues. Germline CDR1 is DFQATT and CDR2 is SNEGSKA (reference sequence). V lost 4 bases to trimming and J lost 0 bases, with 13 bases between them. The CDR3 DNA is TGCAGTGCTATGTTCGGGGCCAACTCCTACAATGAGCAGTTCTTC. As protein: CSAMFGANSYNEQFF.

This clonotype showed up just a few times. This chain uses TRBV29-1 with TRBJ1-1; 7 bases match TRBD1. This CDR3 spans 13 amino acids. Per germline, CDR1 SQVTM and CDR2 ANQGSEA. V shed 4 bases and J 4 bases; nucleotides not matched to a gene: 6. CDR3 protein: CSVVTGLSTEAFF. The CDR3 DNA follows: TGCAGCGTTGTGACAGGGCTCAGCACTGAAGCTTTCTTT. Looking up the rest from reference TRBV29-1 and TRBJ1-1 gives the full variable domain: SAVISQKPSRDICQRGTSLTIQCQVDSQVTMMFWYRQQPGQSLTLIATANQGSEATYESGFVIDKFPISRPNLTFSTLTVSNMSPEDSSIYLCSVVTGLSTEAFFGQGTRLTVV.

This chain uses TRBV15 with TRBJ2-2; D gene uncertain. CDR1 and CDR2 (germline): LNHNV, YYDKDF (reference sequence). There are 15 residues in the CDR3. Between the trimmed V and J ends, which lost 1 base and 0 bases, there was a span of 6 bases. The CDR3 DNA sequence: TGTGCCACCAGCAGAGGTGGCGCGAACACCGGGGAGCTGTTTTTT. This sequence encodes CATSRGGANTGELFF.

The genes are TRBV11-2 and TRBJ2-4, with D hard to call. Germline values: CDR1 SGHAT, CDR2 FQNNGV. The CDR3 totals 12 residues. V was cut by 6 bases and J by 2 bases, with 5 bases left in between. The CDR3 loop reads CASSLPKNIQYF. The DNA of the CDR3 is TGTGCCAGCAGTCTCCCCAAAAACATTCAGTACTTC.

The CDR3 spells CASIVRSEAFF. The CDR3 DNA follows: TGTGCCAGCATAGTACGGTCTGAAGCTTTCTTT. V gene TRBV7-9 combines with J gene TRBJ1-1; no definite D call. Trimming pared 7 bases from V and 6 bases from J, leaving 9 bases between. CDR1 and CDR2 (germline): SEHNR, FQNEAQ (reference sequence). The CDR3 consists of 11 residues.

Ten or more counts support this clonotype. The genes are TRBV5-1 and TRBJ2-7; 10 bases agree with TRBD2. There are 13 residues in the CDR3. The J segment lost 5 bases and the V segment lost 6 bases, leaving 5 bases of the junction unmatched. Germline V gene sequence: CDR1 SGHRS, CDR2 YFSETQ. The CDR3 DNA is TGCGCCAGCAATCCTAGCGGGAGAGACGAGCAGTACTTC. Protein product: CASNPSGRDEQYF.

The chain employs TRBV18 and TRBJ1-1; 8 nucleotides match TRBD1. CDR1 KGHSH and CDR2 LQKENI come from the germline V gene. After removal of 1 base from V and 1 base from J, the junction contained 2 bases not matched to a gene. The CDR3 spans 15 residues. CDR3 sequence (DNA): TGTGCCAGCTCACCACTGACAGGGGCGAACACTGAAGCTTTCTTT. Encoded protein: CASSPLTGANTEAFF. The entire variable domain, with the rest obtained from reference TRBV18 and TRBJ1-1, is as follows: NAGVMQNPRHLVRRRGQEARLRCSPMKGHSHVYWYRQLPEEGLKFMVYLQKENIIDESGMPKERFSAEFPKEGPSILRIQQVVRGDSAAYFCASSPLTGANTEAFFGQGTRLTVV.

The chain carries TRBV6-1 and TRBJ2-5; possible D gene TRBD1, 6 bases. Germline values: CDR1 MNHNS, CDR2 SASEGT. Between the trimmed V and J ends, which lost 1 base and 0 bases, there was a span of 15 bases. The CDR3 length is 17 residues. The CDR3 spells CASSEDRDPRYQETQYF. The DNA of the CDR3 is TGTGCCAGCAGTGAAGACAGGGACCCCCGGTACCAAGAGACCCAGTACTTC.

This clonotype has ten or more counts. This chain's CDR3 is CASSSRDRGPSSNQPQHF. DNA for the CDR3: TGTGCCAGCAGTTCCAGAGACAGGGGGCCTTCAAGCAATCAGCCCCAGCATTTT. The chain combines TRBV12-3 or TRBV12-4 with TRBJ1-5, with 10 bases identical to TRBD1. The CDR3 has 18 amino acids. V lost 4 bases to trimming and J lost 1 base; unmatched junction nucleotides: 10.